A selection of T cell receptor beta chains follows, all from one sample in a study of early T cells in non-severe SARS-CoV-2 infection. MiXCR, run by TCRdb on the 5' RACE reads, gives a single entry per CDR3 protein. The sample has around 40,000 distinct CDR3 sequences, roughly 6% seen once. The sequenced sample consisted of whole blood. The receptors here all came from an adult who was a healthcare worker with PCR-confirmed SARS-CoV-2 infection or an uninfected control (not recorded which). Each CDR3 is given with its conserved first and last residue.

j_call	v_call	cdr3_aa
TRBJ2-7	TRBV12-3/TRBV12-4	CASSQTSGRAYEQYF
TRBJ2-3	TRBV2	CASSSYDRRTDTQYF
TRBJ2-5	TRBV6-1	CASSELWRGEETQYF
TRBJ2-7	TRBV11-2	CASSQRVGEQYF
TRBJ2-4	TRBV28	CASSAPQGNIQYF
TRBJ1-1	TRBV7-3	CASSDGGVTEAFF
TRBJ2-1	TRBV11-3	CASRSGEKGHNEQFF
TRBJ2-5	TRBV12-3/TRBV12-4	CASSFSVGQETQYF
TRBJ2-3	TRBV12-3/TRBV12-4	CASKAGSTDTQYF
TRBJ2-3	TRBV7-2	CASRELRAADTQYF
TRBJ1-1	TRBV5-4	CASSFPPTGSEAFF
TRBJ2-2	TRBV30	CAWSVVSGELFF
TRBJ2-1	TRBV4-1	CASSQRFSYNEQFF
TRBJ2-1	TRBV6-2/TRBV6-3	CASTSLGGGHNEQFF
TRBJ2-1	TRBV7-9	CASSFSLAGGHNEQFF
TRBJ2-2	TRBV20-1	CSARVSRSANTGELFF
TRBJ2-1	TRBV13	CASSQTGSRKYNEQFF
TRBJ2-7	TRBV29-1	CSVEVVGLAGANYEQYF
TRBJ1-1	TRBV20-1	CSARDQGGGEAFF
TRBJ2-7	TRBV9	CASSTDSYAYEQYF
TRBJ1-3	TRBV12-3/TRBV12-4	CASSLGNTIYF
TRBJ2-3	TRBV29-1	CSVQTGANTQYF
TRBJ1-6	TRBV6-6	CASSYEGWSSPLHF
TRBJ1-1	TRBV11-1	CASSFNQQGGTEAFF
TRBJ1-2	TRBV7-2	CATYLIRGNGYTF
TRBJ2-1	TRBV24-1	CATSVTGGSYNEQFF
TRBJ1-2	TRBV6-6	CASSGTGGGGYTF
TRBJ2-7	TRBV15	CATSRGRAYYEQYF
TRBJ1-5	TRBV10-3	CAISETQGTNQPQHF
TRBJ2-2	TRBV12-3/TRBV12-4	CASSPPGWAGELFF